The T cell receptor (beta chain) described here comes from a study of blood T cell repertoires in COVID-19. Study at large: Sites in the United States, Italy and Spain provided acute and convalescent COVID-19 samples. From T cells, B-cell-depleted T cells, or PBMCs came the material, which was cDNA or gDNA.

Trimming took 4 bases from V and 10 from J; bases not matched to a gene: 16. The CDR3 is 17 residues long. In germline, CDR1 is LGHNA, CDR2 YNFKEQ. Only in-frame clones appear in the TCRdb table, and some are missing; sequencing was by immunoSEQ multiplex PCR. Altogether around 160,000 clones are present, approximately 86% being singletons, with the ten largest covering 0.99%. Sequencing was done on a sample of peripheral blood. V and J are TRBV4-2 and TRBJ2-5; TRBD1 matches at 12 bases. The receptor comes from a man aged 18 to 29 with acute or convalescent COVID-19. The CDR3 sequence is CASSLLVGQGAPTNQYF. DNA of the CDR3: TGTGCCAGCAGCCTCCTGGTGGGACAGGGGGCCCCAACCAACCAGTACTTC.